This TCR beta chain is from a study of blood T cell repertoires in COVID-19. Study context: Both acute and convalescent COVID-19 samples were obtained from the United States, Italy and Spain. Sample material is recorded as cDNA or gDNA derived from T cells, B-cell-depleted T cells, or PBMCs.

Authors' data handling: Using reference gene primer amplification, nucleated cell counts were estimated. Libraries were prepared by immunoSEQ multiplex PCR; TCRdb keeps only in-frame clonotypes and omits some of them. The D gene and trimming were derived from the DNA, and the V and J assignments and clone size from that table. The sample yields under 200,000 clones, around 90% seen once. The length of the CDR3 is 14 residues. Germline lookup yields CDR1 SEHNR and CDR2 FQNEAQ (reference sequence). Trimming removed 6 bases from V and 5 bases from J, with 16 bases in between. The origin of this receptor is a man between 60 and 75 years old with active or convalescent COVID-19. The chain recombines TRBV7-9 with TRBJ1-1; weak D call: TRBD1 (6 bases). The specimen sequenced was peripheral blood. The CDR3 reads CASRGGQGRTEAFF. CDR3 DNA sequence: TGTGCCAGCAGGGGCGGTCAGGGGAGAACTGAAGCTTTCTTT.